This T cell receptor (beta chain) was recorded in a study of blood T cell repertoires in COVID-19. The method was immunoSEQ multiplex PCR; TCRdb's version includes in-frame clones alone and lacks a portion of them. The table includes about 120,000 clones, around 89% detected once. Sequenced input: peripheral blood. The origin of this receptor is a woman aged 60-75 years with COVID-19, enrolled during active disease.

The CDR3 loop is CASSLVSQYTEAFF. CDR3 sequence (DNA): TGTGCCAGCAGCTTAGTCAGTCAGTACACTGAAGCTTTCTTT. The chain joins TRBV7-2 to TRBJ1-1, with D unresolved. The CDR3 covers 14 residues. V shed 1 base and J shed 3 bases, with 9 bases lying between them. CDR1 is SGHTA, CDR2 FQGNSA, per germline. The whole variable domain, filled in from reference TRBV7-2 and TRBJ1-1, reads GAGVSQSPSNKVTEKGKDVELRCDPISGHTALYWYRQSLGQGLEFLIYFQGNSAPDKSGLPSDRFSAERTGGSVSTLTIQRTQQEDSAVYLCASSLVSQYTEAFFGQGTRLTVV.